The present entry profiles one T cell receptor (beta chain) with its context. Germline CDR1 is SGHRS and CDR2 is YFSETQ. The CDR3 consists of 14 residues. Trimming cost V 3 bases and J 0 bases, with 9 bases left between them. This sample stems from a study of shared clonotypes between healthy human individuals. Study overall: Donors, aged 18 to 49, were a couple of women and three men.

Libraries were prepared by immunoSEQ multiplex PCR; TCRdb keeps only in-frame clonotypes and omits some of them. The sample lists 730,000 or so clones, roughly 70% occurring once. This clonotype was obtained from a woman aged 25 to 39 in good health. The chain has TRBV5-1 and TRBJ1-1; D is unresolved. Sequenced material: memory CD4+ T cells sorted from blood. Documented subset: CD45RA-negative fraction. The CDR3 DNA is TGCGCCAGCAGCTGGACTGGGGTGAACACTGAAGCTTTCTTT. Translation gives CASSWTGVNTEAFF.